This T cell receptor (beta chain) was sequenced during a study of blood T cell repertoires in COVID-19. Turning to the study itself: Material from acute and convalescent COVID-19 was sourced from the United States, Italy and Spain. The cDNA or gDNA used as material had been derived from T cells, B-cell-depleted T cells, or PBMCs.

V was trimmed by 7 bases and J by 0 bases, leaving 6 bases between them. CDR1 MNHEY and CDR2 SVGAGI come from the germline V gene. The CDR3 runs to 13 residues. Per the original data handling: Estimates of nucleated cell counts were drawn from the amplification of reference gene primers. Data came from immunoSEQ multiplex PCR; TCRdb stores just in-frame clones and leaves some out. For V, J and clone size, that table is used; D and trimming come from the DNA. The repertoire holds about 230,000 clones, with 65% to 85% as singletons. The TCR comes from a man in his forties with active or convalescent COVID-19. The sequencing sample was made of peripheral blood. The chain is built from TRBV6-5 and TRBJ2-2, with D hard to call. The CDR3 loop is CASTGSNTGELFF. In DNA form, the CDR3 reads TGTGCCAGCACAGGCTCGAACACCGGGGAGCTGTTTTTT.